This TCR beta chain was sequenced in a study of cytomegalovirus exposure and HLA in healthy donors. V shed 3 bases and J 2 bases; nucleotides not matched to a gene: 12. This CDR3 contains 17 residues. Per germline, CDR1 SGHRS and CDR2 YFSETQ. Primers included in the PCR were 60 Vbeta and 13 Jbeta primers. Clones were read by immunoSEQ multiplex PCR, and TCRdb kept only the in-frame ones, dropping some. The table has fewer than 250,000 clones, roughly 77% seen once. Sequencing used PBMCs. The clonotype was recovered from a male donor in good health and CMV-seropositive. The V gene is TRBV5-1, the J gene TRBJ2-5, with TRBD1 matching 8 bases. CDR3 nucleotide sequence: TGCGCCAGCAGCTCCAACTGGGACCGGGACAGGCAAGAGACCCAGTACTTC. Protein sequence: CASSSNWDRDRQETQYF.